This TCR beta chain was captured in a study of chemoradiotherapy in HPV16-positive cancers. Concerning this clone: As yet, its antigen is unknown.

The junction had 8 bases not matched to a gene; V was cut back by 0 bases and J by 6 bases. CDR1 is SGHRS, CDR2 YFSETQ, per germline. The CDR3 is 16 amino acids. Samples were taken several times over chemoradiotherapy. Using immunoSEQ multiplex PCR, the repertoire was profiled, and TCRdb retains in-frame clones only, with some absent. Among about 25,000 clones listed, 90% to 95% were seen once. Notes on the study in general: HPV-responsive T-cell expansion during chemoradiotherapy was linked to improved recurrence-free survival in HPV16-positive patients. HPV-specific T cells were functionally defined from only a couple of HPV16-positive patients.

This sequence joins TRBV5-1 and TRBJ2-2, with TRBD2 matching 7 bases. This sequence originates from a human donor with HPV-associated anogenital cancer. The material sequenced was blood, taken from a patient who underwent chemoradiotherapy. CDR3 sequence: CASSLEVGGRAGELFF. CDR3 DNA: TGCGCCAGCAGCTTGGAAGTGGGAGGGCGAGCCGGGGAGCTGTTTTTT. Drawing the rest from reference TRBV5-1 and TRBJ2-2, the complete variable domain is KAGVTQTPRYLIKTRGQQVTLSCSPISGHRSVSWYQQTPGQGLQFLFEYFSETQRNKGNFPGRFSGRQFSNSRSEMNVSTLELGDSALYLCASSLEVGGRAGELFFGEGSRLTVL.